This T cell receptor beta chain comes out of a study of T cell repertoires in cytomegalovirus infection. About the study: Public TCR beta signature analysis indicated the presence of both CMV infection and matching HLA type.

There are 15 residues in the CDR3. Germline loops: CDR1 MGHRA, CDR2 YSYEKL. V dropped 1 base and J dropped 4 bases, with 13 bases sitting between them. Using its own MiXCR run on the reads, TCRdb lists one record per CDR3 protein. Of tens of thousands of distinct CDR3 sequences in the sample, roughly a fifth were seen once. About this clonotype itself: Its antigen is as yet unknown.

This sequence originates from a human donor in good health (CMV status not recorded). Some clones in this sample may be carry-over from other donors' samples. Specimen: CD8+ T cells from cultured PBMCs, collected from culture after CMV antigen stimulation. V usage is TRBV4-1 and J usage is TRBJ1-1, with D perhaps TRBD1 (6 bases). The CDR3 sequence: CASSQGGAGGTEAFF. The CDR3 region has the DNA TGCGCCAGCAGCCAAGGGGGGGCAGGCGGCACTGAAGCTTTCTTT.